Each of the 28 T cell receptor beta chains below was sequenced from the same sample in a study of CD8 T cells in Susac syndrome. RNA in amounts of about 0.45 to 1 ug was reverse transcribed with random hexamers. One entry per CDR3 protein results from TCRdb running MiXCR on the immunoSEQ multiplex PCR reads. The sample holds 150,000 or so distinct CDR3 sequences, around 94% seen once. Sequencing was done on a sample of CD4+ T cells from PBMCs. The receptors stem from a human donor in good health.

V usage is TRBV20-1 and J usage is TRBJ2-7; 8 bases agree with TRBD2. Unmatched junction bases numbered 5, after V lost 1 base and J lost 0 bases. The CDR3 runs 15 residues. CDR1 is DFQATT and CDR2 is SNEGSKA in the germline V gene (reference sequence). Written as DNA, the CDR3 is TGCAGTGCTAGAGTATACGGGGGGGCCTCCTACGAGCAGTACTTC. Its protein is CSARVYGGASYEQYF.

The V gene is TRBV6-4, the J gene TRBJ2-1, with 9 nucleotides matching TRBD1. Trimming cost V 6 bases and J 15 bases; bases outside gene matches: 15. Germline CDR1 is MRHNA and CDR2 is SNTAGT. The CDR3 consists of 14 residues. The CDR3 DNA sequence: TGTGCCAGCAGAGCCATGGGACAGGGACAAGTTCGGTTCTTC. It codes for CASRAMGQGQVRFF.

This clonotype was observed a single time. The rearrangement joins TRBV30 to TRBJ2-5; the D is unclear. The V end lost 3 bases, the J end lost 5 bases, and 19 bases lay between the germline ends. The length of the CDR3 is 15 residues. Germline lookup yields CDR1 GTSNPN and CDR2 SVGIG (reference sequence). CDR3 sequence reads: CAWSTPLGRQETQYF. The CDR3 nucleotides read TGTGCCTGGAGCACGCCTCTCGGGCGGCAGGAGACCCAGTACTTC.

This sequence joins TRBV3-1 and TRBJ2-4; D tentatively reads TRBD1 or TRBD2 (5 bases each). V was cut by 0 bases and J by 0 bases, with 15 bases left in between. The germline CDR1 and CDR2 sequences are LGHDT and YNNKEL (reference sequence). The CDR3 has 18 residues. The CDR3 spells CASSQDGETALAKNIQYF. CDR3 nucleotides: TGTGCCAGCAGCCAAGATGGGGAGACAGCTCTAGCCAAAAACATTCAGTACTTC.

The genes are TRBV4-3 and TRBJ2-3; D possibly uses TRBD1 or TRBD2 (5 bases each). CDR3 length: 15 residues. CDR1 LGHNA and CDR2 YSLEER come from the germline V gene. The V end was cut by 2 bases, the J end by 7 bases, with 16 bases between. The CDR3 region is CASSQNGEKGNTQYF. CDR3 coding DNA: TGCGCCAGCAGCCAAAACGGGGAAAAGGGGAATACGCAGTATTTT.

This CDR3 reads CASSIYGGNNQPQHF. In nucleotides, the CDR3 is TGTGCCAGTAGTATTTACGGTGGGAACAATCAGCCCCAGCATTTT. The V call is TRBV19, the J call TRBJ1-5, with D uncertain. This CDR3 comprises 15 residues. V lost 3 bases, J lost 3 bases, and 12 bases lay in between. Germline V CDR1 and CDR2: LNHDA, SQIVND (reference sequence).

This chain connects TRBV29-1 to TRBJ2-3; 8 nucleotides line up with TRBD1. Trimming took 5 bases from V and 1 from J; bases not matched to a gene: 5. Germline V gene lookup returns CDR1 SQVTM and CDR2 ANQGSEA. CDR3 length equals 14 residues. The CDR3 nucleotides read TGCAGCGTTAAGACGGGACAGGGCACAGATACGCAGTATTTT. Its protein is CSVKTGQGTDTQYF.

This rearrangement joins TRBV24-1 to TRBJ2-1; 8 positions agree with TRBD1. V lost 3 bases and J lost 6; bases outside the gene matches: 6. CDR1 is KGHDR and CDR2 is SFDVKD in the germline V gene. The CDR3 sequence is 15 residues long. The CDR3 loop reads CATSDTGQGRNEQFF. The CDR3, as DNA: TGTGCCACCAGTGATACAGGACAGGGCCGCAATGAGCAGTTCTTC.

The chain carries TRBV7-9 and TRBJ2-5; D is undetermined. CDR1 and CDR2 (germline): SEHNR, FQNEAQ (reference sequence). CDR3 length equals 14 residues. Trimming pared 1 base from V and 1 base from J, leaving 7 bases between. The CDR3 here is CASSLGQIQETQYF. CDR3 in DNA: TGTGCCAGCAGCTTAGGGCAGATCCAAGAGACCCAGTACTTC.

This chain links TRBV23-1 with TRBJ2-7; no clear D gene. TRBV23-1 counts as an open reading frame of uncertain function. CDR3 length: 13 residues. V dropped 2 bases and J dropped 6 bases, with 11 bases sitting between them. The chain's CDR3 is CASSQTPSPEQYF. CDR3 DNA sequence: TGCGCCAGCAGTCAAACTCCAAGCCCCGAGCAGTACTTC.

The CDR3 loop reads CSARLGGPSTDTQYF. In DNA form, the CDR3 reads TGCAGTGCTAGATTGGGCGGTCCTAGCACAGATACGCAGTATTTT. The V gene is TRBV20-1, the J gene TRBJ2-3; D call uncertain. V lost 2 bases and J 0 bases, leaving 12 bases between the germline ends. Germline-derived CDR1 and CDR2 are DFQATT and SNEGSKA (reference sequence). CDR3 size: 15 residues.

The chain links TRBV29-1 to TRBJ1-1; D unclear. From germline, CDR1 is SQVTM and CDR2 ANQGSEA. Trimming took off 6 bases at V and 2 bases at J, with 13 bases between the two ends. CDR3 size: 13 residues. For the CDR3, the DNA is TGCAGCGTCGTACTACAGCGTAACACTGAAGCTTTCTTT. Translating gives CSVVLQRNTEAFF.

The chain recombines TRBV7-2 with TRBJ2-7; weak D call: TRBD1 (7 bases). This CDR3 has 15 amino acids. V was shortened by 5 bases and J by 6 bases, with 20 bases between the two germline ends. The germline gives CDR1 SGHTA, CDR2 FQGNSA. Here the CDR3 DNA reads TGTGCCAGCAGCACGGCGGGACAGCTCGGCTCCGAGCAGTACTTC. Amino acid sequence: CASSTAGQLGSEQYF.

J is TRBJ2-7 and V is TRBV3-1, with D unresolved. This CDR3 contains 13 residues. Germline CDR1 LGHDT, CDR2 YNNKEL (reference sequence). Trimming shortened V by 0 bases and J by 0 bases, and 3 bases separated the two germline ends. CDR3 in DNA: TGTGCCAGCAGCCAAGACAGCTCCTACGAGCAGTACTTC. As protein: CASSQDSSYEQYF.

The V call is TRBV7-8, the J call TRBJ1-1; tentative D call: TRBD1 (6 bases). The V end was cut by 4 bases, the J end by 3 bases, with 15 bases between. There are 15 residues in the CDR3. Germline loops: CDR1 SGHVS, CDR2 FQNEAQ. This CDR3 is CASSYRVGGDTEAFF. DNA for the CDR3: TGTGCCAGCAGCTACAGGGTAGGGGGGGACACTGAAGCTTTCTTT. Filled out from reference TRBV7-8 and TRBJ1-1, the complete variable domain reads GAGVSQSPRYKVAKRGQDVALRCDPISGHVSLFWYQQALGQGPEFLTYFQNEAQLDKSGLPSDRFFAERPEGSVSTLKIQRTQQEDSAVYLCASSYRVGGDTEAFFGQGTRLTVV.

The chain joins TRBV20-1 to TRBJ2-7, with 11 bases aligning to TRBD2. With V trimmed by 3 bases and J by 4 bases, 2 bases remained unmatched. Germline V CDR1 and CDR2: DFQATT, SNEGSKA (reference sequence). The CDR3 extends over 13 amino acids. CDR3 coding DNA: TGCAGTGCTAGCCTAGCGGGAGGATACGAGCAGTACTTC. Protein: CSASLAGGYEQYF.

J is TRBJ1-6 and V is TRBV19; D ambiguous. CDR3 size: 12 residues. Per the germline V gene, CDR1 is LNHDA and CDR2 is SQIVND (reference sequence). Trimming cost V 0 bases and J 7 bases, with 1 base left between them. The CDR3 loop reads CASSIDNSPLHF. The DNA of the CDR3 is TGTGCCAGTAGTATAGACAATTCACCCCTCCACTTT.

This clonotype was picked up one time. V is TRBV10-3 and J is TRBJ2-7, with TRBD1 as a possible D gene (5 bases). The CDR3 loop spans 15 amino acids. Trimming stripped 3 bases from V and 3 bases from J, with 15 bases between. Germline lookup yields CDR1 ENHRY and CDR2 SYGVKD. CDR3: CAISDPGYVNYEQYF. As DNA, the CDR3 is TGTGCCATCAGTGACCCAGGGTATGTTAACTACGAGCAGTACTTC.

The J gene is TRBJ2-6, the V gene TRBV20-1; tentatively, D is TRBD2 (5 bases). Trimming left V 0 bases short and J 2 bases short, with 5 bases between. The CDR3 length is 14 residues. The germline CDR1 and CDR2 sequences are DFQATT and SNEGSKA (reference sequence). The CDR3 DNA follows: TGCAGTGCTAGAGACGGGGCTGGGGCCAACGTCCTGACTTTC. Translation: CSARDGAGANVLTF.

The rearrangement links TRBV29-1 to TRBJ1-1; D unresolved. The V gene's germline CDR1 is SQVTM and CDR2 ANQGSEA. The CDR3 consists of 13 residues. Trimming stripped 4 bases from V and 2 bases from J, with 11 bases between. The CDR3 loop is CSVGTVLNTEAFF. The CDR3 region has the DNA TGCAGCGTTGGTACAGTCCTAAACACTGAAGCTTTCTTT.

The V gene is TRBV20-1, the J gene TRBJ2-1; D is uncertain. The CDR3 length is 12 residues. The germline CDR1 and CDR2 sequences are DFQATT and SNEGSKA (reference sequence). V was pared by 2 bases and J by 3 bases, with 5 bases between. For the CDR3, the DNA is TGCAGTGCTAGACCGCGCTACAATGAGCAGTTCTTC. Its translation is CSARPRYNEQFF.

The chain combines TRBV20-1 with TRBJ2-1, with a tentative D call TRBD2 (6 bases). V was shortened by 5 bases and J by 9 bases, with 11 bases between the two germline ends. CDR1 is DFQATT and CDR2 is SNEGSKA in the germline V gene (reference sequence). The CDR3 is 11 residues long. As DNA, the CDR3 is TGCAGTGCTGGGGTCGGGGGTGAGCAGTTCTTC. This sequence encodes CSAGVGGEQFF.

The chain carries TRBV29-1 and TRBJ2-5; D might be TRBD2 (6 bases). This CDR3 region has 13 residues. Germline loops: CDR1 SQVTM, CDR2 ANQGSEA. Trimming pared 7 bases from V and 4 bases from J, leaving 16 bases between. The CDR3 loop reads CSARDSGGETQYF. The DNA of the CDR3 is TGCAGCGCCCGGGACTCCGGGGGAGAGACCCAGTACTTC.

The V call is TRBV7-9, the J call TRBJ1-1; possible D gene TRBD1, 6 bases. Germline V gene data show CDR1 as SEHNR and CDR2 as FQNEAQ (reference sequence). V was trimmed by 5 bases and J by 3 bases, leaving 10 bases between them. The CDR3 sequence is 13 residues long. The CDR3 DNA reads as TGTGCCAGCAGCACACAGGGAGACACTGAAGCTTTCTTT. Translated, it gives CASSTQGDTEAFF.

The rearrangement links TRBV7-2 to TRBJ1-4; 9 bases align to TRBD1. Per the germline V gene, CDR1 is SGHTA and CDR2 is FQGNSA. The CDR3 consists of 14 residues. Trimming removed 3 bases from V and 6 bases from J; junction bases left unmatched: 2. DNA of the CDR3: TGTGCCAGCAGCTTTAACAGGGGGCATGAAAAACTGTTTTTT. Protein sequence: CASSFNRGHEKLFF.

The genes are TRBV2 and TRBJ2-7; D is unclear. CDR3 length: 13 residues. Trimming took 3 bases from V and 3 from J, leaving 9 bases between them. Germline assignment: CDR1 SNHLY and CDR2 FYNNEI. CDR3 amino acids: CASSDKLGYEQYF. The CDR3 coding sequence is TGTGCCAGCAGTGACAAGCTGGGCTACGAGCAGTACTTC.

J is TRBJ2-1 and V is TRBV7-3; unclear D gene. The germline V gene encodes CDR1 SGHTA and CDR2 FQGTGA. V was cut by 5 bases and J by 8 bases, with 13 bases left in between. This CDR3 contains 13 residues. CDR3: CASSRRHLDEQFF. The DNA of the CDR3 is TGTGCCAGCAGCAGAAGACATCTTGATGAGCAGTTCTTC.

V is TRBV6-2 or TRBV6-3 and J is TRBJ2-7, with TRBD1 matching over 7 bases. Germline V CDR1 and CDR2: MNHEY, SVGEGT. V lost 6 bases to trimming and J lost 1 base; unmatched junction nucleotides: 9. The CDR3 extends over 15 amino acids. The CDR3 protein is CASRSLGDRSYEQYF. The CDR3 coding sequence is TGTGCCAGCAGGTCCCTTGGGGACAGATCCTACGAGCAGTACTTC.